The clone carrying this T cell receptor beta chain was recorded a few times. This sample stems from a study of blood T cell repertoires in COVID-19. In the original workflow: Nucleated cell counts were estimated from reference gene primer amplification. Assay used: immunoSEQ multiplex PCR; TCRdb lists only in-frame clones, some missing. The DNA was the basis for D and trimming; V, J and clone size are from that table. This sample yields around 170,000 clones, of which around 83% are seen a single time; roughly 2.9% belongs to the top ten. In germline, CDR1 is SGHTA, CDR2 FQGNSA. Losses at the gene ends were 5 bases for V and 4 bases for J; bases not matched to a gene: 13. CDR3 length equals 16 residues.

The chain employs TRBV7-2 and TRBJ1-2, with 7 bases matching TRBD1. Specimen: peripheral blood. This clonotype was obtained from a woman aged 25 to 39 with active or convalescent COVID-19. The CDR3 coding sequence is TGTGCCAGCAGCCTTGGGAAGGGGGCGCAGGGCTATGGCTACACCTTC. Protein sequence: CASSLGKGAQGYGYTF.